What follows describes a single T cell receptor (beta chain). This record comes from a study of OX40 agonist ivuxolimab in advanced cancers. Generated by immunoSEQ multiplex PCR, the TCRdb table keeps only in-frame clones and is missing some. The sample has about 70,000 clones; about 89% are singletons. Sequenced material: CD4+ or CD8+ T cells sorted from blood, taken in a trial of the OX40 agonist ivuxolimab. The sequence derives from an adult with an advanced solid tumor such as melanoma, head and neck, liver or kidney cancer.

The CDR3 region is CASNRQGGNTEAFF. The CDR3 DNA sequence: TGTGCCAGTAATCGACAGGGTGGGAACACTGAAGCTTTCTTT. J is TRBJ1-1 and V is TRBV19; TRBD1 agrees at 7 bases. Germline CDR1 is LNHDA and CDR2 is SQIVND (reference sequence). The J segment lost 1 base and the V segment lost 7 bases, leaving 6 bases of the junction unmatched. This CDR3 is built from 14 residues.